The 27 T cell receptor beta chains given below trace back to one sample, sequenced in a study of blood T cell repertoires in COVID-19 (dated by TCRdb to the early 2020s). Library construction relied on the immunoSEQ multiplex PCR assay. This immuneACCESS table, as held by TCRdb, lists in-frame sequences with V and J called but not all clones. Of the missing ones, under half trace to an unresolved V gene in checked studies; the others have no known cause. Present in this sample are tens of thousands of clones, 90% to 95% of which were seen just once. The top ten clonotypes cover 3% to 4% of the sample. The sample consisted of peripheral blood. The receptors stem from a woman in her forties or fifties in a cohort sampled during active COVID-19.

The chain is built from TRBV10-3 and TRBJ1-5; TRBD1 might be the D (5 bases). Germline CDR1 reads ENHRY; CDR2 reads SYGVKD. CDR3 length: 13 residues. V lost 4 bases and J lost 4, with 8 bases in between. The CDR3 DNA is TGTGCCATCAGTGGCCAGGGAAATCAGCCCCAGCATTTT. It is translated as CAISGQGNQPQHF.

The chain links TRBV30 to TRBJ1-1; possibly TRBD1 for D (5 bases). This CDR3 has 12 amino acids. The germline gives CDR1 GTSNPN, CDR2 SVGIG (reference sequence). Trimming took off 0 bases at V and 5 bases at J, with 7 bases between the two ends. This chain's CDR3 is CAWSVRGTEAFF. CDR3 DNA sequence: TGTGCCTGGAGTGTAAGGGGAACTGAAGCTTTCTTT.

The chain couples TRBV5-1 to TRBJ2-3; possibly TRBD2 for D (5 bases). The germline V and J ends were trimmed by 0 bases and 1 base, with 6 bases remaining between them. The CDR3 consists of 14 residues. Germline assignment: CDR1 SGHRS and CDR2 YFSETQ. The CDR3 DNA follows: TGCGCCAGCAGCTTGGCCGGGGGCACAGATACGCAGTATTTT. It translates to CASSLAGGTDTQYF.

The chain uses TRBV19 and TRBJ1-5; D call uncertain. Trimming removed 3 bases at V and 3 bases at J, with 9 bases between. This CDR3 comprises 14 residues. From germline, CDR1 is LNHDA and CDR2 SQIVND (reference sequence). For the CDR3, the DNA is TGTGCCAGTAGTATGGGCAGAACCAATCAGCCCCAGCATTTT. It encodes CASSMGRTNQPQHF.

In nucleotides, the CDR3 is TGTGCCACCAAAGGACGCCGGGAGCTTAATGAAAAACTGTTTTTT. It specifies CATKGRRELNEKLFF. The V and J genes are TRBV19 and TRBJ1-4; D not resolved. Trimming took 10 bases from V and 4 from J, leaving 19 bases between them. The CDR3 is 15 amino acids. In germline, CDR1 is LNHDA, CDR2 SQIVND (reference sequence).

This clone was observed a single time. The CDR3 loop reads CASSNQGLAHEQYF. The CDR3 DNA reads TGTGCCAGCAGCAACCAAGGACTAGCGCACGAGCAGTACTTC. The V and J genes are TRBV7-8 and TRBJ2-7, with 9 bases that match TRBD2. Trimming removed 5 bases from V and 5 bases from J; junction bases left unmatched: 7. The CDR3 length is 14 residues. Germline V gene data show CDR1 as SGHVS and CDR2 as FQNEAQ.

The chain is built from TRBV4-1 and TRBJ1-4, with TRBD1 as a possible D gene (5 bases). There are 15 residues in the CDR3. V was cut by 1 base and J by 1 base, with 7 bases left in between. The germline V gene has CDR1 MGHRA and CDR2 YSYEKL. The chain's CDR3 is CASSQVGGTNEKLFF. CDR3 in DNA: TGCGCCAGCAGCCAAGTGGGGGGAACTAATGAAAAACTGTTTTTT.

The chain combines TRBV4-1 with TRBJ2-7; unclear D gene. The V end was cut by 1 base, the J end by 6 bases, with 10 bases between. This CDR3 comprises 13 residues. CDR1 MGHRA and CDR2 YSYEKL come from the germline V gene. The chain's CDR3 is CASSQVPYFEQYF. The CDR3 nucleotides read TGCGCCAGCAGCCAAGTCCCTTATTTCGAGCAGTACTTC.

The J gene is TRBJ2-7, the V gene TRBV6-5, with D hard to call. Trimming took off 0 bases at V and 2 bases at J, with 14 bases between the two ends. Per the germline V gene, CDR1 is MNHEY and CDR2 is SVGAGI. The CDR3 totals 16 residues. CDR3 DNA sequence: TGTGCCAGCAGTTACTCGTTTTTGACAAGAACCTACGAGCAGTACTTC. It specifies CASSYSFLTRTYEQYF.

V is TRBV5-1 and J is TRBJ2-3, with 9 bases fitting TRBD2. Germline V gene sequence: CDR1 SGHRS, CDR2 YFSETQ. CDR3 length: 16 amino acids. With V trimmed by 4 bases and J by 3 bases, 9 bases remained unmatched. The CDR3 loop is CASSREVAGVTDTQYF. DNA for the CDR3: TGCGCCAGCAGCCGAGAAGTAGCGGGGGTTACAGATACGCAGTATTTT. Full variable domain (remainder filled in from reference TRBV5-1 and TRBJ2-3): KAGVTQTPRYLIKTRGQQVTLSCSPISGHRSVSWYQQTPGQGLQFLFEYFSETQRNKGNFPGRFSGRQFSNSRSEMNVSTLELGDSALYLCASSREVAGVTDTQYFGPGTRLTVL.

V gene TRBV28 combines with J gene TRBJ1-2; D gene ambiguous. This CDR3 spans 14 amino acids. CDR1 is MDHEN and CDR2 is SYDVKM in the germline V gene. Trimming removed 7 bases at V and 2 bases at J, with 14 bases between. This CDR3 reads CASTSRRLNYGYTF. The CDR3 DNA is TGTGCCAGCACAAGTCGGAGGTTGAACTATGGCTACACCTTC.

The chain couples TRBV5-1 to TRBJ2-7; 7 bases match TRBD1. V gave up 4 bases and J gave up 4 bases; unmatched junction bases: 11. Germline CDR1 is SGHRS and CDR2 is YFSETQ. The CDR3 extends over 15 amino acids. DNA for the CDR3: TGCGCCAGCAGCCGGCAGGAAGGGGGCACATACGAGCAGTACTTC. Amino acid sequence: CASSRQEGGTYEQYF.

This CDR3 is CASSLGGGETQYF. CDR3 sequence (DNA): TGTGCCAGCAGCTTAGGCGGGGGAGAGACCCAGTACTTC. This sequence joins TRBV7-3 and TRBJ2-5; 7 bases align to TRBD2. CDR3 length equals 13 residues. CDR1 SGHTA and CDR2 FQGTGA come from the germline V gene. With 2 bases clipped from V and 4 bases from J, the junction kept 1 base outside the gene matches.

The rearrangement links TRBV10-3 to TRBJ2-1, with a possible D match to TRBD2 (7 bases). The CDR3 spans 15 residues. CDR1 ENHRY and CDR2 SYGVKD come from the germline V gene. V lost 5 bases to trimming and J lost 0 bases, with 11 bases between them. The CDR3 sequence is CAISSGDTSYNEQFF. CDR3 DNA: TGTGCCATCAGTAGCGGGGACACCTCCTACAATGAGCAGTTCTTC.

The chain carries TRBV27 and TRBJ2-7, with D maybe TRBD2 (6 bases). The CDR3 is 18 residues long. Trimming removed 3 bases from V and 4 bases from J, with 25 bases in between. CDR1 and CDR2 from the germline V gene are MNHEY and SMNVEV (reference sequence). CDR3 amino acids: CASSFREPAGPGEYEQYF. The CDR3 nucleotides are TGTGCCAGCAGTTTTAGGGAACCAGCGGGTCCCGGCGAATACGAGCAGTACTTC.

The V and J genes are TRBV5-1 and TRBJ1-6; weak D call: TRBD1 (5 bases). Germline V gene lookup returns CDR1 SGHRS and CDR2 YFSETQ. This CDR3 region has 15 residues. The V end was cut by 0 bases, the J end by 9 bases, with 13 bases between. CDR3 protein: CASSLAQVAGSPLHF. The DNA for the CDR3 is TGCGCCAGCAGCTTGGCACAGGTTGCCGGTTCACCCCTCCACTTT.

The chain links TRBV2 to TRBJ2-3; 14 bases are shared with TRBD2. There are 15 residues in the CDR3. The J segment lost 10 bases and the V segment lost 0 bases, leaving 3 bases of the junction unmatched. Germline CDR1 is SNHLY and CDR2 is FYNNEI. CDR3 region: CASSEAGLAGGPQYF. For the CDR3, the DNA is TGTGCCAGCAGTGAAGCAGGACTAGCGGGGGGTCCGCAGTATTTT.

This rearrangement joins TRBV28 to TRBJ2-2, with TRBD2 matching 8 bases. V gave up 6 bases and J gave up 3 bases; unmatched junction bases: 9. The CDR3 extends over 16 amino acids. Germline lookup yields CDR1 MDHEN and CDR2 SYDVKM. The CDR3 region has the DNA TGTGCCAGCAGCTCGCTCGGGGGGGAAGACACCGGGGAGCTGTTTTTT. Protein: CASSSLGGEDTGELFF.

V gene TRBV18 combines with J gene TRBJ2-5; maybe TRBD2 (5 bases). Germline V gene sequence: CDR1 KGHSH, CDR2 LQKENI. This CDR3 has 15 amino acids. V was shortened by 4 bases and J by 2 bases, with 14 bases between the two germline ends. CDR3 coding DNA: TGTGCCAGCTCACTAGGCTCCCCGGGGCAAGAGACCCAGTACTTC. Translating gives CASSLGSPGQETQYF.

The V gene is TRBV18, the J gene TRBJ2-2; tentative D call: TRBD1 (6 bases). V lost 2 bases and J lost 1, with 11 bases in between. The CDR3 is 16 residues long. Germline loops: CDR1 KGHSH, CDR2 LQKENI. CDR3 amino acids: CASSPFGTKNTGELFF. DNA of the CDR3: TGTGCCAGCTCACCATTTGGGACAAAGAACACCGGGGAGCTGTTTTTT.

This clone was counted once. CDR3 region: CASSLFGETYNEQFF. The CDR3 DNA reads as TGTGCCAGCAGCTTGTTTGGGGAGACCTACAATGAGCAGTTCTTC. The chain recombines TRBV7-6 with TRBJ2-1; tentatively, D is TRBD2 (5 bases). The germline gives CDR1 SGHVS, CDR2 FNYEAQ. Trimming stripped 3 bases from V and 2 bases from J, with 11 bases between. The CDR3 sequence is 15 residues long.

The rearrangement uses TRBV7-8 and TRBJ1-1; D remains unclear. The germline CDR1 and CDR2 sequences are SGHVS and FQNEAQ. This CDR3 comprises 12 residues. Trimming cost V 6 bases and J 4 bases, with 9 bases left between them. This CDR3 is CASSRTGTEAFF. CDR3 in DNA: TGTGCCAGCAGTCGAACGGGCACTGAAGCTTTCTTT.

The sample holds one count of this clone. The chain carries TRBV11-2 and TRBJ2-7, with 7 nucleotides matching TRBD1. Germline lookup yields CDR1 SGHAT and CDR2 FQNNGV. The V segment lost 1 base and the J segment 0 bases; nucleotides outside the gene matches: 3. The CDR3 is made up of 15 amino acids. CDR3 region: CASSLARDSSYEQYF. The CDR3 bases are TGTGCCAGCAGCTTAGCCCGGGACAGCTCCTACGAGCAGTACTTC.

V usage is TRBV27 and J usage is TRBJ2-1; maybe TRBD1 (5 bases). There are 16 residues in the CDR3. Trimming took 4 bases from V and 1 from J, leaving 14 bases between them. Germline V gene lookup returns CDR1 MNHEY and CDR2 SMNVEV (reference sequence). CDR3 sequence (DNA): TGTGCCAGCAGTTCCCTTTTCGACAGTTCCTACAATGAGCAGTTCTTC. Protein product: CASSSLFDSSYNEQFF.

The rearrangement links TRBV2 to TRBJ2-1, with D possibly matching TRBD2 (6 bases). The V and J ends lost 7 bases and 0 bases respectively, with 13 bases between them. The germline V gene encodes CDR1 SNHLY and CDR2 FYNNEI. This CDR3 is 15 amino acids long. CDR3: CASTMEGRSYNEQFF. CDR3 nucleotides: TGTGCCAGCACGATGGAGGGACGCTCCTACAATGAGCAGTTCTTC.

The chain couples TRBV28 to TRBJ1-1, with D possibly being TRBD1 (5 bases). This CDR3 region has 14 residues. Trimming cost V 5 bases and J 3 bases, with 13 bases left between them. Germline V gene data show CDR1 as MDHEN and CDR2 as SYDVKM. The CDR3 DNA reads TGTGCCAGCAGTCCCGGGGGGGGAGACACTGAAGCTTTCTTT. It translates to CASSPGGGDTEAFF. Using reference TRBV28 and TRBJ1-1 for the parts outside the CDR3, the full variable domain is DVKVTQSSRYLVKRTGEKVFLECVQDMDHENMFWYRQDPGLGLRLIYFSYDVKMKEKGDIPEGYSVSREKKERFSLILESASTNQTSMYLCASSPGGGDTEAFFGQGTRLTVV.

This chain connects TRBV19 to TRBJ2-7, with 11 nucleotides matching TRBD2. This CDR3 is 14 amino acids long. Trimming at V came to 6 bases and at J to 6 bases, leaving 7 bases not matched to a gene. Germline V gene lookup returns CDR1 LNHDA and CDR2 SQIVND (reference sequence). CDR3 region: CASSPPGTSGEQYF. The CDR3 DNA follows: TGTGCCAGTAGCCCCCCCGGGACTAGCGGCGAGCAGTACTTC.